This T cell receptor beta chain derives from a study of blood T cells in healthy people across ages. The study, taken as a whole, reports: Diversity of TCR beta per million T cells declined in a roughly linear way with age.

Extractions gave at least 5.5 micrograms of total RNA per sample. As for this clonotype: Its specificity is unknown.

Sample-barcoded 5' priming and a J-beta primer mix drove a second PCR of roughly 6 to 12 cycles. Through a template-switch adaptor with 12 random nucleotides, each cDNA molecule received a tag. TCRdb recomputed calls from the 5' RACE reads with MiXCR, one row per CDR3 protein. This table holds about 670,000 distinct CDR3 sequences, less than 45% found once. V shed 4 bases, J shed 6 bases, and the junction held 11 bases outside the gene matches. In germline, CDR1 is SGHRS, CDR2 YFSETQ. The CDR3 length is 16 residues. The clonotype originates from a man at least 80 years old in good health. The chain is built from TRBV5-1 and TRBJ2-1; TRBD2 matches at 9 bases. Sequences were obtained from blood. The CDR3, as DNA: TGCGCCAGCAGCGGCTTGGCGGGGGGGCCTTTCAATGAGCAGTTCTTC. Amino acid sequence: CASSGLAGGPFNEQFF.